This TCR beta chain was identified in a study of OX40 agonist ivuxolimab in advanced cancers. Study summary: Antecedent anti-PD-1, anti-PD-L1 or anti-CTLA-4 therapy was permissible, with roughly 36% having received some.

Using immunoSEQ multiplex PCR, the repertoire was profiled, and TCRdb retains in-frame clones only, with some absent. Of about 94,000 clones detected, 87% appear once; the ten largest clones hold 0.31%. Points from the study as a whole: Among T cells, CD8+ cells averaged more expanded clones than CD4+ cells.

On this clone: Its antigen is as yet unknown.

The CDR3 has 13 amino acids. V lost 3 bases to trimming and J lost 5 bases, with 7 bases between them. The germline CDR1 and CDR2 sequences are SGHVS and FQNEAQ. On cycle 4 day 1 and cycle 7 day 1, as well as at baseline, blood was sampled. The V call is TRBV7-8, the J call TRBJ2-2; perhaps TRBD1 as D (6 bases). Sequences were derived from CD4+ or CD8+ T cells sorted from blood, sampled in a trial of the OX40 agonist ivuxolimab. The TCR comes from an adult with an advanced solid tumor such as melanoma, head and neck, liver or kidney cancer. The CDR3 DNA reads as TGTGCCAGCAGCTTGGGACAAACCGGGGAGCTGTTTTTT. This translates into CASSLGQTGELFF.